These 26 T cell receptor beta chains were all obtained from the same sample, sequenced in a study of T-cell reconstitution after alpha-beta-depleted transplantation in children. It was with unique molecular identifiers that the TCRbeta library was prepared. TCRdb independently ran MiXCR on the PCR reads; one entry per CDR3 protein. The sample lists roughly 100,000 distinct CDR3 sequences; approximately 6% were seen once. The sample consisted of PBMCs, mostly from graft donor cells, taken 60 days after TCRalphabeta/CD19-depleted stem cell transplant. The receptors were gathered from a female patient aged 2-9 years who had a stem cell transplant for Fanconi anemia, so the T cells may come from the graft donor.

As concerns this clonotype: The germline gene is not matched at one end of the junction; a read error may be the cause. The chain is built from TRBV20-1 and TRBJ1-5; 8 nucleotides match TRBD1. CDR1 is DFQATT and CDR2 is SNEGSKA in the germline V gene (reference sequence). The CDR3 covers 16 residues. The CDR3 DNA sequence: TGCTGTGCTAGAGAGCCTCGGGGACAGGGCAATCAGCCCCAGCATTTT. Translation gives CCAREPRGQGNQPQHF.

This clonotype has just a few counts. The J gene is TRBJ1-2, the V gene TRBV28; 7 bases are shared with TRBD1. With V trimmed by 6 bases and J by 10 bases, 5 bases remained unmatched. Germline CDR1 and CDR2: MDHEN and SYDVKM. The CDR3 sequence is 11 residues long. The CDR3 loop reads CASSRGQIYTF. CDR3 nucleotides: TGTGCCAGCAGCCGGGGACAGATCTACACCTTC.

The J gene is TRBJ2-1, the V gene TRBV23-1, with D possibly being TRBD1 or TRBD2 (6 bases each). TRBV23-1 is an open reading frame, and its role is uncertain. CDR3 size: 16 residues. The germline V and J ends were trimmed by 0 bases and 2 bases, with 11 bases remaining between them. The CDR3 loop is CASSQSEGGTYNEQFF. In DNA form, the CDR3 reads TGCGCCAGCAGTCAATCCGAGGGGGGTACCTACAATGAGCAGTTCTTC.

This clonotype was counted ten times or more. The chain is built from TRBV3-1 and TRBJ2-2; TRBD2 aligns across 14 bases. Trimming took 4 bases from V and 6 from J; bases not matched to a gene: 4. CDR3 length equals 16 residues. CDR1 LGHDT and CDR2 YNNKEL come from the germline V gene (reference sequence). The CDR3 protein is CASSRGLAGVAGELFF. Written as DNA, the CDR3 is TGTGCCAGCAGCCGGGGACTAGCGGGAGTAGCCGGGGAGCTGTTTTTT.

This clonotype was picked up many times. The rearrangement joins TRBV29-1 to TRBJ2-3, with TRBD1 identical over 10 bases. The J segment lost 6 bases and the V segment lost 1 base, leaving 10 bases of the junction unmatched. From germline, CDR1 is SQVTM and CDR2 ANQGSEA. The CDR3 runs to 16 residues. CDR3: CSVEGTGGGIHDTQYF. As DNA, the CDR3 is TGCAGCGTTGAAGGGACAGGGGGAGGGATACACGATACGCAGTATTTT.

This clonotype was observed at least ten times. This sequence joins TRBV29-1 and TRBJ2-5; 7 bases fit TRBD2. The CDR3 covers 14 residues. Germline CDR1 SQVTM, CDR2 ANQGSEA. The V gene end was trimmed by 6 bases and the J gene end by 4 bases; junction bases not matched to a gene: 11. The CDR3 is CSVDQGLRGETQYF. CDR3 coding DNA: TGCAGCGTGGACCAGGGACTACGAGGAGAGACCCAGTACTTC.

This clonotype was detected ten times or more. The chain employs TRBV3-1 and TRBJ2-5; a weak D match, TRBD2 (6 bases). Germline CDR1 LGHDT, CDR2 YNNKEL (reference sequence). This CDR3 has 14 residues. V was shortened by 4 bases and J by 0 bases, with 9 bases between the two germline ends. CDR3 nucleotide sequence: TGTGCCAGCAGCCTCCGGGGGAACCAAGAGACCCAGTACTTC. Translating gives CASSLRGNQETQYF.

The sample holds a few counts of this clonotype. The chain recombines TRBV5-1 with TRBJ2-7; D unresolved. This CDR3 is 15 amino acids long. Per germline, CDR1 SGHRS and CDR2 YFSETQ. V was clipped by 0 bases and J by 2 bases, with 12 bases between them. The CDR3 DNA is TGCGCCAGCAGCTTGGACTGGAGTGCCCCCTACGAGCAGTACTTC. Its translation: CASSLDWSAPYEQYF.

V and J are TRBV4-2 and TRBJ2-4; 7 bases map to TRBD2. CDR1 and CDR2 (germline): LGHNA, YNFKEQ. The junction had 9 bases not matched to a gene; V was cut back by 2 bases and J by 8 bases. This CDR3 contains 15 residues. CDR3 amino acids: CASSQRGGSKDIQYF. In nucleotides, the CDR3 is TGTGCCAGCAGCCAACGAGGCGGGAGTAAGGACATTCAGTACTTC.

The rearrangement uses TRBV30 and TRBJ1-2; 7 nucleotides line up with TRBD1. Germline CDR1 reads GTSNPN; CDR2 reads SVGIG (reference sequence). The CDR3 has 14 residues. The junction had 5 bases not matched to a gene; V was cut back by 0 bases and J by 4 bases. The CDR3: CAWSVQTGAYGYTF. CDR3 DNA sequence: TGTGCCTGGAGTGTTCAAACAGGGGCCTATGGCTACACCTTC.

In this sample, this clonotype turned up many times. The CDR3 is CASSPRGKQYF. The CDR3 DNA reads as TGTGCCAGCAGCCCTAGGGGCAAGCAGTACTTC. This chain uses TRBV6-2 or TRBV6-3 with TRBJ2-7; tentative D call: TRBD1 (5 bases). The CDR3 contains 11 residues. The V end was cut by 6 bases, the J end by 8 bases, with 11 bases between. Germline V gives CDR1 MNHEY, CDR2 SVGEGT.

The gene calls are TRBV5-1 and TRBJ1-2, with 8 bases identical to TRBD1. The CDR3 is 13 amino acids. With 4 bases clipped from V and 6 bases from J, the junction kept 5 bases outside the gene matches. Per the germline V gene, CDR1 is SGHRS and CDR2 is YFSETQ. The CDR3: CASSLDRVDGYTF. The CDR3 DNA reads TGCGCCAGCAGCCTGGACAGGGTGGATGGCTACACCTTC.

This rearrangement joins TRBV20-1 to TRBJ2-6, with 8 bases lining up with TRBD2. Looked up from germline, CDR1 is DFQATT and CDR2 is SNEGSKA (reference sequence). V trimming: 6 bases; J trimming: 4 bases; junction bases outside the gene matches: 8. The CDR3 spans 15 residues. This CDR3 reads CSARGGGPGANVLTF. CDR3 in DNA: TGCAGTGCCCGAGGCGGGGGGCCCGGGGCCAACGTCCTGACTTTC.

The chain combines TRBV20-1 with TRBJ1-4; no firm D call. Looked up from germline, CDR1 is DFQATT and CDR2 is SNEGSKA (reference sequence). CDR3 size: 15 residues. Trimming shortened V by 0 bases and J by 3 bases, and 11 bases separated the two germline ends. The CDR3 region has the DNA TGCAGTGCTAGAGATTGGGCGGCCCCTAATGAAAAACTGTTTTTT. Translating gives CSARDWAAPNEKLFF.

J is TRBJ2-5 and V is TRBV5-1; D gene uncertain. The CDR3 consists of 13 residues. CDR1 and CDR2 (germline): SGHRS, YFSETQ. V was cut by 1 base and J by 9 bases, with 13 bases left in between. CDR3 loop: CASSLPEEKAQYF. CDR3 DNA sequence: TGCGCCAGCAGCTTGCCGGAAGAGAAGGCCCAGTACTTC.

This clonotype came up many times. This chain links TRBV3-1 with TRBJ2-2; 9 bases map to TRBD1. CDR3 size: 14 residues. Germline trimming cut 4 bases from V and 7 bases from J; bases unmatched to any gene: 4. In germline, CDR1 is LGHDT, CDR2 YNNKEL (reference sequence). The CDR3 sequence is CASSLTGGHGELFF. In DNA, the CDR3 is TGTGCCAGCAGCCTTACAGGGGGCCACGGGGAGCTGTTTTTT.

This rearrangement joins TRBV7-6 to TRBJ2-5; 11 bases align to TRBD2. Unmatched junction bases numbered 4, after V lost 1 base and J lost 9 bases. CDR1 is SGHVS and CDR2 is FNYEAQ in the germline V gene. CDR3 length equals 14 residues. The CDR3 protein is CASSLGLAGQAQYF. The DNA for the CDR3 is TGTGCCAGCAGCTTAGGACTAGCGGGGCAGGCCCAGTACTTC.

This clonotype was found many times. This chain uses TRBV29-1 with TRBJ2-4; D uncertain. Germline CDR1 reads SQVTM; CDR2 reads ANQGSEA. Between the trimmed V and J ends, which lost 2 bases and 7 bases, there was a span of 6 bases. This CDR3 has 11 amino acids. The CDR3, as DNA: TGCAGCGTTGAATTGGGGAACATTCAGTACTTC. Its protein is CSVELGNIQYF. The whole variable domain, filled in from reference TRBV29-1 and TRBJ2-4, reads SAVISQKPSRDICQRGTSLTIQCQVDSQVTMMFWYRQQPGQSLTLIATANQGSEATYESGFVIDKFPISRPNLTFSTLTVSNMSPEDSSIYLCSVELGNIQYFGAGTRLSVL.

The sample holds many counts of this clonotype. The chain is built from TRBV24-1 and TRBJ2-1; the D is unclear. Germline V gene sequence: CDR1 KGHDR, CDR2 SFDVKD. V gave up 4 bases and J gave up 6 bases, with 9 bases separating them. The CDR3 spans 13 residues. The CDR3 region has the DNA TGTGCCACCAGTGACGGCGCGATCAATGAGCAGTTCTTC. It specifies CATSDGAINEQFF.

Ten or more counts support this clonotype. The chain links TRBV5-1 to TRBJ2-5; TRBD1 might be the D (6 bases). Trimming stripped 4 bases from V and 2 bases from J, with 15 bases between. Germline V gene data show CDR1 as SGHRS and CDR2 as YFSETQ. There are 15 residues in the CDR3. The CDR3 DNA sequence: TGCGCCAGCAGCCCCGTGACAGGACCACAAGAGACCCAGTACTTC. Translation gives CASSPVTGPQETQYF.

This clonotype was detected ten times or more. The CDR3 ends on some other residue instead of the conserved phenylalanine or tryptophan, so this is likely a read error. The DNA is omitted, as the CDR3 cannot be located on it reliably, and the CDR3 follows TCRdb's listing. The chain's CDR3 is CASSLDRGGPGFSD. The chain recombines TRBV28 with TRBJ2-1; the table's D call of TRBD1 was not tested on the DNA. The CDR3 spans 14 amino acids, including both terminal residues. CDR1 is MDHEN and CDR2 is SYDVKM in the germline V gene.

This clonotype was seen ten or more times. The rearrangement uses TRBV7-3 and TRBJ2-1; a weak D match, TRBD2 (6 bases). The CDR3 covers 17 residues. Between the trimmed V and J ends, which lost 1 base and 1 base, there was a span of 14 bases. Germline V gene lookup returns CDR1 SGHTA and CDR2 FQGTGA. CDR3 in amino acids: CASSLMASEGSYNEQFF. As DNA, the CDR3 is TGTGCCAGCAGCTTAATGGCTAGCGAGGGATCCTACAATGAGCAGTTCTTC.

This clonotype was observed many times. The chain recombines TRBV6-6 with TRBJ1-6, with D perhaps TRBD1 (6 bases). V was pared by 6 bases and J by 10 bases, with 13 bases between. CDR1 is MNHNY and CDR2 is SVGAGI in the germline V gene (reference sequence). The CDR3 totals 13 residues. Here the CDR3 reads CASSTGYQSPLHF. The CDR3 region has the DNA TGTGCCAGCAGCACAGGGTATCAATCACCCCTCCACTTT.

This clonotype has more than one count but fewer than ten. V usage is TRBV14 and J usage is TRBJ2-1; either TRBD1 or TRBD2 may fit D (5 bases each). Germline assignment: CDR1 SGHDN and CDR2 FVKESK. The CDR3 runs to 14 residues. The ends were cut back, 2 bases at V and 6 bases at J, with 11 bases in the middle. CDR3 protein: CASSQLGTINEQFF. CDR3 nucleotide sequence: TGTGCCAGCAGCCAACTGGGGACCATCAATGAGCAGTTCTTC. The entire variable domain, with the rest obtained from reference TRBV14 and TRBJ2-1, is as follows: EAGVTQFPSHSVIEKGQTVTLRCDPISGHDNLYWYRRVMGKEIKFLLHFVKESKQDESGMPNNRFLAERTGGTYSTLKVQPAELEDSGVYFCASSQLGTINEQFFGPGTRLTVL.

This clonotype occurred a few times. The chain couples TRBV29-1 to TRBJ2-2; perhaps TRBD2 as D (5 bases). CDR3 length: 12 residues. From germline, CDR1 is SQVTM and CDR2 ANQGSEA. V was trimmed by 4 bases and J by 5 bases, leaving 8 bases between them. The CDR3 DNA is TGCAGCGTTGTCGAGGGAACCGGGGAGCTGTTTTTT. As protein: CSVVEGTGELFF.

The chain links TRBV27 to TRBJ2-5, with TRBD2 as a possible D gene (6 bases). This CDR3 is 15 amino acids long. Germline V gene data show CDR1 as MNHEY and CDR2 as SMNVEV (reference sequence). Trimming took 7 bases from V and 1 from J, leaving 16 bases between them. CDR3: CASTAGKWGQETQYF. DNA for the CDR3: TGTGCCAGCACGGCGGGAAAGTGGGGCCAAGAGACCCAGTACTTC.